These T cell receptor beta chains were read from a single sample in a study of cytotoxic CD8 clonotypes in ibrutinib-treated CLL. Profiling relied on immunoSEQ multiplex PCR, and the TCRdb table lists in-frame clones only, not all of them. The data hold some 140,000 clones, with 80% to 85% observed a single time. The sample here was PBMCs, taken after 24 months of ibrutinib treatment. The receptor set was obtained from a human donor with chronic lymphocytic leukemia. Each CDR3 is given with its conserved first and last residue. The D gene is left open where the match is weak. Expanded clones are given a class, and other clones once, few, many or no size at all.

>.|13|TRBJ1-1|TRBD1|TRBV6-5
CASSTGGGTEAFF
TGTGCCAGCAGTACAGGGGGAGGGACTGAAGCTTTCTTT
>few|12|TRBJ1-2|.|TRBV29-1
CSVEALNYGYTF
TGCAGCGTTGAAGCGCTTAACTATGGCTACACCTTC
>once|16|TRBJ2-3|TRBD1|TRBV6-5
CASSYRKTGSTDTQYF
TGTGCCAGCAGTTATAGAAAGACAGGGAGCACAGATACGCAGTATTTT
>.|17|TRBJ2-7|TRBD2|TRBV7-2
CASSLGGGLAGGREQYF
TGTGCCAGCAGCCTAGGCGGAGGGCTAGCGGGGGGGCGCGAGCAGTACTTC
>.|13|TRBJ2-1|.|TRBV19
CASFGPVPNEQFF
TGTGCCAGTTTTGGCCCAGTTCCCAATGAGCAGTTCTTC
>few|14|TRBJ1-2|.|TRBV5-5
CASSAFSGSYGYTF
TGTGCCAGCAGCGCCTTCTCCGGGTCCTATGGCTACACCTTC
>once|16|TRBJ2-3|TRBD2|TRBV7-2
CASSLVGSGVTDTQYF
TGTGCCAGCAGCTTAGTCGGTAGCGGGGTAACAGATACGCAGTATTTT
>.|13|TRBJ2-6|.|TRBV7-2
CASTDPGANVLTF
TGTGCCAGCACCGACCCTGGGGCCAACGTCCTGACTTTC
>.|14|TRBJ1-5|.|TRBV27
CASSLSWSNQPQHF
TGTGCCAGCAGTCTTAGTTGGAGCAATCAGCCCCAGCATTTT
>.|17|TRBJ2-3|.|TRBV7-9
CASSARRTAESTDTQYF
TGTGCCAGCAGCGCAAGGAGGACGGCAGAGAGCACAGATACGCAGTATTTT
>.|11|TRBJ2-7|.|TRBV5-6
CASSGYYEQYF
TGTGCCAGCAGCGGATACTACGAGCAGTACTTC
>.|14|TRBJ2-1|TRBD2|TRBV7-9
CASSFSGVNNEQFF
TGTGCCAGCAGCTTTAGCGGGGTAAACAATGAGCAGTTCTTC
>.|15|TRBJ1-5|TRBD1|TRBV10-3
CAISQGQGNNQPQHF
TGTGCCATCAGTCAGGGACAGGGCAACAATCAGCCCCAGCATTTT
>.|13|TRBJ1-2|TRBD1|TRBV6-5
CASRSTGGHGYTF
TGTGCCAGCAGATCGACAGGGGGCCATGGCTACACCTTC
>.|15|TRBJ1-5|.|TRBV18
CASSPTTLNNQPQHF
TGTGCCAGCTCACCTACCACACTGAACAATCAGCCCCAGCATTTT
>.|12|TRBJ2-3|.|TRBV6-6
CASGSQTDTQYF
TGTGCCAGCGGGTCCCAAACAGATACGCAGTATTTT
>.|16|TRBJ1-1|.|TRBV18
CASSPPGGRVHTEAFF
TGTGCCAGCTCACCACCTGGGGGGCGAGTACACACTGAAGCTTTCTTT
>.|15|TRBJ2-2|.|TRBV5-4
CASSPGRSNTGELFF
TGTGCCAGCAGCCCGGGACGCTCGAACACCGGGGAGCTGTTTTTT
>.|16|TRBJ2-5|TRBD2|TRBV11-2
CASSSGTSGPQETQYF
TGTGCCAGCAGCTCCGGGACTAGCGGGCCACAAGAGACCCAGTACTTC
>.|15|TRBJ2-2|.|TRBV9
CASSVYGGNTGELFF
TGTGCCAGCAGCGTTTACGGGGGGAACACCGGGGAGCTGTTTTTT
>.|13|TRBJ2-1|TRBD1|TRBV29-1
CSVDRGFGNEQFF
TGCAGCGTAGACAGGGGTTTTGGCAATGAGCAGTTCTTC
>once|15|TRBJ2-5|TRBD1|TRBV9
CASSRLTGTGETQYF
TGTGCCAGCAGCAGACTCACCGGGACAGGGGAGACCCAGTACTTC
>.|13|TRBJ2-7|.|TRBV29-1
CSVEQDSPHEQYF
TGCAGCGTTGAACAAGACAGTCCCCACGAGCAGTACTTC
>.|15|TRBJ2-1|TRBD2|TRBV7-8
CASSYWRGGDNEQFF
TGTGCCAGCAGTTATTGGCGCGGGGGTGACAATGAGCAGTTCTTC
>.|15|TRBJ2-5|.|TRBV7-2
CASSLMVSEEETQYF
TGTGCCAGCAGCTTAATGGTTTCAGAAGAAGAGACCCAGTACTTC
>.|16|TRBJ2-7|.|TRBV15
CATSSLGEGAGYEQYF
TGTGCCACCAGCAGTCTCGGGGAGGGGGCCGGTTACGAGCAGTACTTC
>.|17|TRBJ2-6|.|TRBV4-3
CASSQDLGAPGANVLTF
TGCGCCAGCAGCCAAGATTTAGGGGCGCCTGGGGCCAACGTCCTGACTTTC
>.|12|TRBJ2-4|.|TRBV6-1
CASSEAGDIQYF
TGTGCCAGCAGTGAGGCAGGGGACATTCAGTACTTC
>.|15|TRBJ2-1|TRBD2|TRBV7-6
CASSPPGGIIEEQFF
TGTGCCAGCAGCCCCCCCGGGGGGATTATCGAGGAGCAGTTCTTC
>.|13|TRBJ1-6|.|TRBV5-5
CASSFREISPLHF
TGTGCCAGCAGCTTTAGGGAGATTTCACCCCTCCACTTT
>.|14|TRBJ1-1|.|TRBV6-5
CASSYSAGNTEAFF
TGTGCCAGCAGTTACTCAGCGGGGAACACTGAAGCTTTCTTT
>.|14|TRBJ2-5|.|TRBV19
CASSIDQGRETQYF
TGTGCCAGTAGTATAGATCAGGGTAGGGAGACCCAGTACTTC
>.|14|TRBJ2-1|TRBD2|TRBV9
CASSVGGTNNEQFF
TGTGCCAGCAGCGTAGGGGGGACTAACAATGAGCAGTTCTTC
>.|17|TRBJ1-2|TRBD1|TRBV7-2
CASSLKGLAGGGRGYTF
TGTGCCAGCAGCTTAAAAGGGCTGGCAGGGGGCGGGCGTGGCTACACCTTC
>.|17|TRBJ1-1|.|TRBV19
CASSIDFPQEPNTEAFF
TGTGCCAGTAGTATAGATTTTCCACAGGAGCCGAACACTGAAGCTTTCTTT
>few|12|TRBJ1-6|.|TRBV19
CASNDRNSPLHF
TGTGCCAGTAATGACCGAAATTCACCCCTCCACTTT
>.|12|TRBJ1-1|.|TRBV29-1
CSVWVGRTEAFF
TGCAGCGTTTGGGTGGGGAGGACTGAAGCTTTCTTT